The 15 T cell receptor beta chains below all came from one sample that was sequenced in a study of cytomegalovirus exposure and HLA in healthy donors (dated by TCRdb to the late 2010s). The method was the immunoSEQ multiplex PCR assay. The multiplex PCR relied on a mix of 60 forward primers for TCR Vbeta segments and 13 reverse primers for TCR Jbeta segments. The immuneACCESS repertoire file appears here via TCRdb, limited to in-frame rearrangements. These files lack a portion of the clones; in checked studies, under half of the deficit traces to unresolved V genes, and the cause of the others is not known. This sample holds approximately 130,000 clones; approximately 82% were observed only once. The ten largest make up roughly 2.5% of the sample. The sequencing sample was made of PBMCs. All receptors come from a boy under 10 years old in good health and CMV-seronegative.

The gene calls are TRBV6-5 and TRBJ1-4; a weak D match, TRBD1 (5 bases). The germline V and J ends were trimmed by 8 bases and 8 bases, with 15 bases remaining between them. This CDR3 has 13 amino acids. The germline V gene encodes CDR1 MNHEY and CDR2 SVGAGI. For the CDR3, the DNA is TGTGCCAGCCAGGGTGGGTTGCGCGAAAAACTGTTTTTT. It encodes CASQGGLREKLFF.

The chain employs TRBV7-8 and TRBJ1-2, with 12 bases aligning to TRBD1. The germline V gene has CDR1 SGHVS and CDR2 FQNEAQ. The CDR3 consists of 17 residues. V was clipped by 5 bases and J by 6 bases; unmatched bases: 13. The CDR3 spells CASSPLGQGARVDGYTF. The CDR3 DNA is TGTGCCAGCAGCCCCCTGGGACAGGGGGCGAGGGTCGATGGCTACACCTTC.

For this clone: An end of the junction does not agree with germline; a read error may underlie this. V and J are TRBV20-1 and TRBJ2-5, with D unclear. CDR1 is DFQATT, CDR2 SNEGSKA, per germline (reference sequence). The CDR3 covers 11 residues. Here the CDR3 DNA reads TGCAGTGCTGGAGATCGAGAGACCCAGTACTTC. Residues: CSAGDRETQYF.

CDR3 coding DNA: TGCGCCAGCAGCTCGCTCGTAGCGGGAGGTCCCTTATTCAGCTCCTACAATGAGCAGTTCTTC. This translates into CASSSLVAGGPLFSSYNEQFF. The chain joins TRBV5-1 to TRBJ2-1; 10 bases fit TRBD2. Germline loops: CDR1 SGHRS, CDR2 YFSETQ. CDR3 length equals 21 residues. V gave up 3 bases and J gave up 0 bases; unmatched junction bases: 18.

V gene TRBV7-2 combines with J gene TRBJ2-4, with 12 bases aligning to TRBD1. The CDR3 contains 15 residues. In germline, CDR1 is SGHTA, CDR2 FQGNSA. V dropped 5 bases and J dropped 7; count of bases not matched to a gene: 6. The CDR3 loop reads CASSPGQGAMNIQYF. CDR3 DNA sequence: TGTGCCAGCAGCCCGGGACAGGGGGCTATGAACATTCAGTACTTC.

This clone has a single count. The DNA for the CDR3 is TGTGCCAGCAGCTTAGAACGGACAGCCTACGAGCAGTACGTC. This translates into CASSLERTAYEQYV. The J gene is TRBJ2-7, the V gene TRBV7-2; D is possibly TRBD1 (6 bases). Trimming pared 1 base from V and 2 bases from J, leaving 9 bases between. This CDR3 has 14 amino acids. CDR1 and CDR2 from the germline V gene are SGHTA and FQGNSA.

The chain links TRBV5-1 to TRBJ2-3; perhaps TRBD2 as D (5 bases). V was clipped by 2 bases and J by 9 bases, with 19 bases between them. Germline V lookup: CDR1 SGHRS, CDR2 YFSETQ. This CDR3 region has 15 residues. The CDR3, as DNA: TGCGCCAGCAGCTTTGTAGGGCGGGTCGCCCCAACGCAGTATTTT. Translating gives CASSFVGRVAPTQYF.

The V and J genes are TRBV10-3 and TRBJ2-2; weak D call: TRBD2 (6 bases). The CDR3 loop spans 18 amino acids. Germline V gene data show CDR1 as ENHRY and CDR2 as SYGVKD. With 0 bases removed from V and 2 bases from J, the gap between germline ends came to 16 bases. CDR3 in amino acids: CAISESIQGGANTGELFF. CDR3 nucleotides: TGTGCCATCAGTGAGTCGATCCAGGGCGGGGCAAACACCGGGGAGCTGTTTTTT.

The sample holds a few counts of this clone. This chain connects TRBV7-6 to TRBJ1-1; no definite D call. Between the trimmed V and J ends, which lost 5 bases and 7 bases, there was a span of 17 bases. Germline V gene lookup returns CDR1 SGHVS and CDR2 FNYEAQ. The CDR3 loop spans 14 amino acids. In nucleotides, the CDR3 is TGTGCCAGCAGCCTGGCGGAGGGCAAACATGAAGCTTTCTTT. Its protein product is CASSLAEGKHEAFF.

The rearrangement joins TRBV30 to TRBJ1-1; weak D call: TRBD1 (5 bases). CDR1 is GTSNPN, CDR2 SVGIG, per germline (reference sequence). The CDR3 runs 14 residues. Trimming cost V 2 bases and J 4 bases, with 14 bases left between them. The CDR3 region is CAWSMGPLGTEAFF. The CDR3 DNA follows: TGTGCCTGGAGTATGGGGCCCCTGGGCACTGAAGCTTTCTTT.

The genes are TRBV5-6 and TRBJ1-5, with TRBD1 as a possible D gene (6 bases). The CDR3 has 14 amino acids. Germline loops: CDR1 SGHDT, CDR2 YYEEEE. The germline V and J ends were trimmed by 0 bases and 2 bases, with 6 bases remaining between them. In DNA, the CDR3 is TGTGCCAGCAGCTTGGCAGGGGGCAATCAGCCCCAGCATTTT. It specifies CASSLAGGNQPQHF.

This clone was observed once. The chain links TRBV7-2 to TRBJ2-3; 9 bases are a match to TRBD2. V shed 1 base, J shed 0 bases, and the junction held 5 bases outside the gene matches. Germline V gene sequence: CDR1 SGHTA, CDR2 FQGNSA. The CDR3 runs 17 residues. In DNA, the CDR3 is TGTGCCAGCAGCTTAGTTGGGACTAGCCGTAGCACAGATACGCAGTATTTT. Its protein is CASSLVGTSRSTDTQYF.

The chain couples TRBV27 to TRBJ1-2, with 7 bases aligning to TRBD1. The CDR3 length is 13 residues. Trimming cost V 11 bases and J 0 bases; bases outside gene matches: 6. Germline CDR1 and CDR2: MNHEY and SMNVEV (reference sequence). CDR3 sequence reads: CAVRGLANYGYTF. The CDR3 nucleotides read TGTGCCGTTAGGGGGCTAGCTAACTATGGCTACACCTTC.

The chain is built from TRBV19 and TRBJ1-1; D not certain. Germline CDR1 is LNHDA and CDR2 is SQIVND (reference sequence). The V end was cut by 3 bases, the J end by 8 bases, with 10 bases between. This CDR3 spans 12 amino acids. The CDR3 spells CASSIGIAEAFF. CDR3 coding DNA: TGTGCCAGTAGTATCGGAATAGCCGAAGCTTTCTTT.

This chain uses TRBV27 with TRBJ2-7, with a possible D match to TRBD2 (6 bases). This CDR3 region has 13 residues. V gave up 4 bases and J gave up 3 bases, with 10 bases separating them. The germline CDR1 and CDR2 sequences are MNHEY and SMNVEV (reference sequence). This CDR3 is CASSYSGGYEQYF. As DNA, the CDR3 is TGTGCCAGCAGTTATTCCGGGGGCTACGAGCAGTACTTC.